This T cell receptor (beta chain) comes out of a study of OX40 agonist ivuxolimab in advanced cancers. Study overall: Previous treatment with anti-PD-1, anti-PD-L1 or anti-CTLA-4 therapy was allowed; about 37% had received some. Study results and caveats: The study found that CD8+ T cells averaged more expanded clones than CD4+. Both blood CD4+ and CD8+ T cells showed clonal growth by week 6 at 0.1 to 3.0 mg/kg.

This clone was observed a single time. Its antigen remains unidentified. Autoimmune disease history or systemic immunosuppression was exclusionary. V was clipped by 3 bases and J by 8 bases, with 7 bases between them. In germline, CDR1 is MNHEY, CDR2 SVGAGI. This CDR3 spans 11 amino acids. Here immunoSEQ multiplex PCR was the method, and the copy in TCRdb shows in-frame clones only, minus some. Of tens of thousands of clones detected, around nine tenths appear once; the ten largest clones hold approximately 0.79%. The V gene is TRBV6-5, the J gene TRBJ1-2; D call uncertain. The receptor's source is an adult with an advanced solid tumor such as melanoma, head and neck, liver or kidney cancer. The starting material was CD4+ or CD8+ T cells sorted from blood, obtained in a trial of the OX40 agonist ivuxolimab. CDR3 residues: CASSYMGGYTF. The CDR3 DNA follows: TGTGCCAGCAGTTATATGGGGGGCTACACCTTC.